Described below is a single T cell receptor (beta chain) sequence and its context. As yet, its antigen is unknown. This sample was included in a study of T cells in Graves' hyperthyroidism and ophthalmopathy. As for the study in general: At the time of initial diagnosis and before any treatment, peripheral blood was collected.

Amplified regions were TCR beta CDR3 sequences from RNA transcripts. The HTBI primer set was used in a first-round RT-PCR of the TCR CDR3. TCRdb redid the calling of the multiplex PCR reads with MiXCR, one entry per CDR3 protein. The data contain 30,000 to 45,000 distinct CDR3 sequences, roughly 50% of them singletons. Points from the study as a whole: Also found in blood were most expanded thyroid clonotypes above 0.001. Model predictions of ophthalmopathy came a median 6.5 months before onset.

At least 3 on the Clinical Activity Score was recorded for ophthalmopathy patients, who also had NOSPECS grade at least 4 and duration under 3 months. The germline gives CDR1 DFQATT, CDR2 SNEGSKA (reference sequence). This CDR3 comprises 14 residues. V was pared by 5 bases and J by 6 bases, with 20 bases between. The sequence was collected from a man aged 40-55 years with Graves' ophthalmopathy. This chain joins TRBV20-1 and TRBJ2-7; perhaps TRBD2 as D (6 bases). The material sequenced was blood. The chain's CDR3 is CSASDSQTGGEQYF. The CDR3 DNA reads TGCAGTGCTTCCGACAGCCAAACCGGGGGCGAGCAGTACTTC.